Sequencing of this T cell receptor (beta chain) was carried out in a study of OX40 agonist ivuxolimab in advanced cancers. Clones were read by immunoSEQ multiplex PCR, and TCRdb kept only the in-frame ones, dropping some. Here the sample spans roughly 52,000 clones, 77% being singletons. This receptor was obtained from an adult with an advanced solid tumor such as melanoma, head and neck, liver or kidney cancer. The material was CD4+ or CD8+ T cells sorted from blood, obtained in a trial of the OX40 agonist ivuxolimab.

The CDR3 sequence: CASRVQGQNTEAFF. The CDR3 nucleotides read TGTGCCAGCAGAGTACAGGGGCAGAACACTGAAGCTTTCTTT. The rearrangement links TRBV6-1 to TRBJ1-1; 7 bases match TRBD1. With 6 bases clipped from V and 1 base from J, the junction kept 5 bases outside the gene matches. The CDR3 covers 14 residues. In germline, CDR1 is MNHNS, CDR2 SASEGT.